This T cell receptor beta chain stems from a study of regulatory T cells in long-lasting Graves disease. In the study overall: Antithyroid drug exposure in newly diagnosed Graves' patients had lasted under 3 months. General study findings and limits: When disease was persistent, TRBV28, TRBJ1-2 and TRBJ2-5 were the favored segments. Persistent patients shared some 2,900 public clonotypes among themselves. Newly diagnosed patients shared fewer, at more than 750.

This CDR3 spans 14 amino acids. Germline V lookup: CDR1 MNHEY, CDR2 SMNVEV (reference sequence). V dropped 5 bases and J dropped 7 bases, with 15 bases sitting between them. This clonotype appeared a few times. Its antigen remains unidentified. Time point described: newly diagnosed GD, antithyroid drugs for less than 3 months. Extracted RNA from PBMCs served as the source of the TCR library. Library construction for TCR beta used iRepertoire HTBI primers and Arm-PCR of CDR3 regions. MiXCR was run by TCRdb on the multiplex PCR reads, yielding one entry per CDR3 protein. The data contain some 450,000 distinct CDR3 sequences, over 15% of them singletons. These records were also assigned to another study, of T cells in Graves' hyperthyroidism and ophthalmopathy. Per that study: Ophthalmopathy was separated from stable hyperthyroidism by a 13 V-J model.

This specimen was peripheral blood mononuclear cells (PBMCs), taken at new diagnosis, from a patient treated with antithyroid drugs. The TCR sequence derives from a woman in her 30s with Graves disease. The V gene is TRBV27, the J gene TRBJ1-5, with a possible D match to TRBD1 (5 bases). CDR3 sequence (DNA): TGTGCCAGCAGTCCCGAGGGAGGGGCCCAGCCCCAGCATTTT. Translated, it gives CASSPEGGAQPQHF.